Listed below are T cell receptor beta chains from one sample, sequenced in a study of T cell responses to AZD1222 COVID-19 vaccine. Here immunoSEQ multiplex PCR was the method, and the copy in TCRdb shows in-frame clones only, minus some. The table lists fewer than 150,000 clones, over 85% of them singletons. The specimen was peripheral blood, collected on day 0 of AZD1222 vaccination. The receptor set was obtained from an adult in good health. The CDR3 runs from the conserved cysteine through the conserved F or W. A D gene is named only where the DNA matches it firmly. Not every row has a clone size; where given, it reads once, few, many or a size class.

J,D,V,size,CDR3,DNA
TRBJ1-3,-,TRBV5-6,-,CASSPGAESNTIYF,TGTGCCAGCAGCCCGGGGGCGGAGTCGAACACCATATATTTT
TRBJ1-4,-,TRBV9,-,CASSSTFATNEKLFF,TGTGCCAGCAGCTCTACATTTGCAACTAATGAAAAACTGTTTTTT
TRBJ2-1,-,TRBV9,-,CASSPRSPGSNEQFF,TGTGCCAGCAGCCCCCGATCCCCGGGGTCCAATGAGCAGTTCTTC
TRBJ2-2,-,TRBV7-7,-,CASSLGPPPTGELFF,TGTGCCAGCAGCTTAGGACCGCCGCCCACCGGGGAGCTGTTTTTT
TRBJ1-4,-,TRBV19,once,CASTESLGGREKLFF,TGTGCCAGTACCGAAAGCCTCGGGGGGCGTGAAAAACTGTTTTTT
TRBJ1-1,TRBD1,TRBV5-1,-,CASTGRGRNTEAFF,TGCGCCAGCACCGGCAGGGGGCGAAACACTGAAGCTTTCTTT
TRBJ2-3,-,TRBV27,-,CASSPLGRDTQYF,TGTGCCAGCAGCCCCTTGGGGAGAGATACGCAGTATTTT
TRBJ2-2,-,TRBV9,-,CASSVGVTRGTGELFF,TGTGCCAGCAGCGTAGGGGTCACCCGGGGAACCGGGGAGCTATTTTTT
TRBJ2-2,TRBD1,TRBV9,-,CASSLGQGISGELFF,TGTGCCAGCAGCCTCGGACAGGGGATAAGCGGGGAGCTGTTTTTT
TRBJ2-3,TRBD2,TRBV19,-,CASSMLAGVGDTQYF,TGTGCCAGTAGTATGCTAGCGGGAGTAGGAGATACGCAGTATTTT
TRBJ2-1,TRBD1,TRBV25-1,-,CASSARQGANEQFF,TGTGCCAGCAGTGCTCGACAGGGGGCCAATGAGCAGTTCTTC
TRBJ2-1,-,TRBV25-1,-,CASRRVRGHEQFF,TGTGCCAGCCGGCGGGTACGGGGTCATGAGCAGTTCTTC
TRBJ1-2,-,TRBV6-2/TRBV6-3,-,CASSDTANYGYTF,TGTGCCAGCAGTGATACAGCTAACTATGGCTACACCTTC
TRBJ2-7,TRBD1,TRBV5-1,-,CASSPSQGQGNEQYF,TGCGCCAGCAGCCCAAGCCAGGGACAGGGAAACGAGCAGTACTTC
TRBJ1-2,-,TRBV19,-,CASRRSGTSDYGYTF,TGTGCCAGTAGGAGATCTGGTACTTCGGACTATGGCTACACCTTC
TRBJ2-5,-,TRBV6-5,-,CASSPRTQETQYF,TGTGCCAGCAGTCCTCGGACCCAAGAGACCCAGTACTTC
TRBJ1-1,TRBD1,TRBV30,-,CACLTGRNTEAFF,TGTGCCTGCCTGACAGGGAGAAATACTGAAGCTTTCTTT
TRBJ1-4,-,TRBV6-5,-,CATALGQLNEKLFF,TGTGCCACTGCCCTCGGACAGCTCAATGAAAAACTGTTTTTT
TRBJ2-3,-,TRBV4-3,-,CASSQESGYFGTQYF,TGCGCCAGCAGCCAAGAATCTGGGTATTTTGGTACGCAGTATTTT
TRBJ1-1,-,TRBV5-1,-,CASSFPPNTEAFF,TGCGCCAGCAGCTTTCCGCCGAACACTGAAGCTTTCTTT
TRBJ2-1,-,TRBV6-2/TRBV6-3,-,CASSPNVGEQFF,TGTGCCAGCAGCCCTAATGTGGGTGAGCAGTTCTTC
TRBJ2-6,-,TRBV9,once,CASSVGQPPLGANVLTF,TGTGCCAGCAGCGTAGGTCAGCCCCCTTTGGGGGCCAACGTCCTGACTTTC
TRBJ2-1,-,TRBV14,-,CASSSKGRNEQFF,TGTGCCAGCAGCTCGAAGGGCCGAAATGAGCAGTTCTTC